Below, one TCR beta chain is given with its context. Its antigen is currently unknown. One base away lies a much larger clone, so this may be a sequencing read error. The data stem from a study of molecular identifiers for immune sequencing clone quantification. Study observations and caveats: Clones that had above 20 RNA copies took up over 99% of effector molecules but under 1% in naive cells.

Previously described methods with listed TCR primers produced the bulk TCR libraries. Via MiXCR, TCRdb re-called the PCR reads, giving one row per CDR3 protein. The sample records about 60,000 distinct CDR3 sequences, about 19% being singletons. Libraries used about 20,000 to 1,100,000 sorted naive CD8 T cells and 10%, 30% or 50% RNA input. The source of this sequence is a human donor in good health. Some libraries in this study had Jurkat cell RNA spiked in. Sequenced sample: naive CD8+ T cells from blood, with Jurkat cell RNA spiked in. Stated subset: FACS-sorted CD8+CD4-CCR7+CD45RA+ naive T cells.

CDR3 bases: TGTGCCAGCAGCCCCTCGGGCGGAGGTTGCGAGCAGTACTTC. It specifies CASSPSGGGCEQYF. The chain links TRBV9 to TRBJ2-7; a possible D gene is TRBD2 (5 bases). Germline V lookup: CDR1 SGDLS, CDR2 YYNGEE. Trimming removed 4 bases from V and 6 bases from J, with 17 bases in between. The CDR3 totals 14 residues. Full variable domain (remainder filled in from reference TRBV9 and TRBJ2-7): DSGVTQTPKHLITATGQRVTLRCSPRSGDLSVYWYQQSLDQGLQFLIQYYNGEERAKGNILERFSAQQFPDLHSELNLSSLELGDSALYFCASSPSGGGCEQYFGPGTRLTVT.